The sequence of this TCR beta chain was determined in a study of blood T cell repertoires in COVID-19. Looking at the study overall: Acute and convalescent COVID-19 specimens originated in the United States, Italy and Spain. T cells, B-cell-depleted T cells, or PBMCs provided the cDNA or gDNA that served as material.

Original processing methods: Amplification of reference gene primers provided the estimated nucleated cell counts. TCRdb's table, derived via immunoSEQ multiplex PCR, lists solely in-frame clones and lacks some. The DNA was the basis for D and trimming; V, J and clone size are from that table. Here the sample spans 89,000 or so clones, roughly 85% being singletons. The sequencing input was peripheral blood. This TCR came from an elderly man with acute or convalescent COVID-19.

The CDR3 DNA reads as TGTGCCAGCAGTTTAGGGGGGACCAACTCCTACGAGCAGTACTTC. This codes for CASSLGGTNSYEQYF. The gene calls are TRBV28 and TRBJ2-7; a weak D match, TRBD2 (6 bases). Germline loops: CDR1 MDHEN, CDR2 SYDVKM. The V end lost 2 bases, the J end lost 0 bases, and 11 bases lay between the germline ends. The CDR3 loop spans 15 amino acids.